What follows are 9 T cell receptor beta chains derived from one specimen sequenced in a study of neoadjuvant anti-PD-1 for oral cavity cancer. Sequencing was performed with immunoSEQ multiplex PCR; in TCRdb, only in-frame clones are kept and a portion is missing. The table shows nearly 15,000 clones, with roughly two fifths occurring only once. The time point is: after neoadjuvant nivolumab, at surgical resection. This specimen was tumor tissue, taken after nivolumab (anti-PD-1) treatment. These receptors came from a person aged 40 to 85 with oral cavity squamous cell carcinoma.

This chain uses TRBV29-1 with TRBJ2-1, with D maybe TRBD2 (5 bases). The germline CDR1 and CDR2 sequences are SQVTM and ANQGSEA. The CDR3 loop spans 12 amino acids. V was shortened by 2 bases and J by 8 bases, with 10 bases between the two germline ends. CDR3 coding DNA: TGCAGCGTTGAAAGCCTGCGGGATGAGCAGTTCTTC. It translates to CSVESLRDEQFF.

The chain's CDR3 is CASSVGREDEKLFF. CDR3 sequence (DNA): TGTGCCAGCAGCGTAGGCAGGGAGGATGAAAAACTGTTTTTT. The rearrangement uses TRBV9 and TRBJ1-4; possibly TRBD1 for D (5 bases). The CDR3 covers 14 residues. Trimming stripped 0 bases from V and 6 bases from J, with 9 bases between. The germline CDR1 and CDR2 sequences are SGDLS and YYNGEE.

This clone was counted a few times. The chain employs TRBV7-2 and TRBJ1-2, with 8 nucleotides matching TRBD1. Germline CDR1 reads SGHTA; CDR2 reads FQGNSA. The V and J ends lost 3 bases and 4 bases, in that order; junction bases with no gene match: 16. The CDR3 runs to 18 residues. CDR3: CASSFGPPGTGSFYGYTF. The CDR3 DNA reads as TGTGCCAGCAGCTTTGGCCCCCCCGGGACAGGATCTTTCTATGGCTACACCTTC.

CDR3: CSATTGYEQYF. CDR3 DNA sequence: TGCAGTGCCACCACAGGCTACGAGCAGTACTTC. The chain recombines TRBV20-1 with TRBJ2-7; TRBD1 is a possible D gene (5 bases). The CDR3 is 11 amino acids. Trimming took off 6 bases at V and 3 bases at J, with 9 bases between the two ends. In germline, CDR1 is DFQATT, CDR2 SNEGSKA (reference sequence).

This clone occurred a few times. The gene calls are TRBV19 and TRBJ1-5, with TRBD1 matching 8 bases. The CDR3 is 18 residues long. With V trimmed by 5 bases and J by 0 bases, 12 bases remained unmatched. The germline CDR1 and CDR2 sequences are LNHDA and SQIVND (reference sequence). CDR3 region: CASSYGQGWRYSNQPQHF. CDR3 in DNA: TGTGCCAGTAGTTACGGACAGGGATGGCGTTATAGCAATCAGCCCCAGCATTTT.

The chain couples TRBV10-1 to TRBJ2-3, with no clear D. The CDR3 contains 13 residues. Germline V gene lookup returns CDR1 WNHNN and CDR2 SYGVQD (reference sequence). V dropped 3 bases and J dropped 6 bases, with 10 bases sitting between them. CDR3 DNA: TGCGCCAGCAGTGAACGGTTGCCTGATACGCAGTATTTT. Translated: CASSERLPDTQYF.

This sequence joins TRBV7-9 and TRBJ2-3; D remains ambiguous. The CDR3 has 12 residues. With 2 bases removed from V and 5 bases from J, the gap between germline ends came to 5 bases. Germline assignment: CDR1 SEHNR and CDR2 FQNEAQ (reference sequence). In DNA, the CDR3 is TGTGCCAGCAGCTTATGGAAAGATACGCAGTATTTT. The encoded protein is CASSLWKDTQYF.

J is TRBJ2-5 and V is TRBV30; unclear D gene. Germline CDR1 is GTSNPN and CDR2 is SVGIG (reference sequence). The CDR3 is 12 residues long. With 2 bases removed from V and 4 bases from J, the gap between germline ends came to 8 bases. The DNA of the CDR3 is TGTGCCTGGAGTACGGACGGAGAGACCCAGTACTTC. Translating it yields CAWSTDGETQYF.

The genes are TRBV4-3 and TRBJ2-1, with TRBD1 matching 10 bases. V shed 0 bases and J 9 bases; nucleotides not matched to a gene: 5. The CDR3 covers 15 residues. Germline V gene data show CDR1 as LGHNA and CDR2 as YSLEER. This CDR3 reads CASSQDGQGEIEQFF. In nucleotides, the CDR3 is TGCGCCAGCAGCCAAGACGGACAGGGGGAGATTGAGCAGTTCTTC.